This T cell receptor (beta chain) was sequenced in a study of blood T cells in healthy people across ages. A few counts support this clonotype. A read error may explain this, as a much larger clone is one base away. Peripheral blood from each donor was collected in a volume of approximately 9.5 milliliters. A sample-barcoded 5' primer and a J-beta primer mix were used in a second PCR of roughly 7 to 11 cycles. Every cDNA molecule bore a tag from a template-switch adaptor containing 12 random nucleotides. A single record per CDR3 protein comes from TCRdb applying MiXCR to the 5' RACE reads. The table records approximately 700,000 distinct CDR3 sequences, 32% of them present only once. The CDR3 has 15 residues. The V gene's germline CDR1 is MNHEY and CDR2 SMNVEV (reference sequence). J was trimmed by 11 bases and V by 7 bases; bases with no gene match: 18.

The receptor was derived from a woman of 80 years or more in good health. The chain combines TRBV27 with TRBJ2-5; 8 bases match TRBD1. The material sequenced was blood. DNA for the CDR3: TGTGCCAGCACTTATATGGGACAGGATAACAATGAGCAGTACTTC. It specifies CASTYMGQDNNEQYF.